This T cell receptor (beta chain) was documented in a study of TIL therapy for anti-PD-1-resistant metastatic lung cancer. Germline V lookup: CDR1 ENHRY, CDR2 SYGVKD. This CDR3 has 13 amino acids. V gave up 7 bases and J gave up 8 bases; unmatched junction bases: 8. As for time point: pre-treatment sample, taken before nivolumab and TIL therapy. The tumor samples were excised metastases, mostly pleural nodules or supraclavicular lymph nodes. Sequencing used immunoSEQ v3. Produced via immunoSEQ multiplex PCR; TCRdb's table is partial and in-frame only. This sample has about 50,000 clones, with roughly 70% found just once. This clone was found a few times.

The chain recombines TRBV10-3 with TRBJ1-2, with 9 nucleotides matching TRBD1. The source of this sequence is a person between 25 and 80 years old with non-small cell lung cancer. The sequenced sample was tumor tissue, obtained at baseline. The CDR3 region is CAITRTGEGGYTF. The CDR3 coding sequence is TGTGCCATCACTAGGACAGGGGAGGGCGGCTACACCTTC.